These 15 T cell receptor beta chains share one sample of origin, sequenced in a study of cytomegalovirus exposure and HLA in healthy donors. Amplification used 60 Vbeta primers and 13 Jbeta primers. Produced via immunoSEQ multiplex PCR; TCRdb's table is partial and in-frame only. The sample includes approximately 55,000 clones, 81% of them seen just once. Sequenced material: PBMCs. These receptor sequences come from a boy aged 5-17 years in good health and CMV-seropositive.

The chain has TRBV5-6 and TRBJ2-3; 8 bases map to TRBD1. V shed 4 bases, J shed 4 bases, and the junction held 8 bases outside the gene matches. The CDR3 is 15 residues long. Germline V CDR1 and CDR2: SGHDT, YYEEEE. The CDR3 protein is CASSPDRGIADTQYF. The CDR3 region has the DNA TGTGCCAGCAGCCCCGACAGGGGAATAGCAGATACGCAGTATTTT. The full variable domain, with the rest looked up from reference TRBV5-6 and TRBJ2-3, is DAGVTQSPTHLIKTRGQQVTLRCSPKSGHDTVSWYQQALGQGPQFIFQYYEEEERQRGNFPDRFSGHQFPNYSSELNVNALLLGDSALYLCASSPDRGIADTQYFGPGTRLTVL.

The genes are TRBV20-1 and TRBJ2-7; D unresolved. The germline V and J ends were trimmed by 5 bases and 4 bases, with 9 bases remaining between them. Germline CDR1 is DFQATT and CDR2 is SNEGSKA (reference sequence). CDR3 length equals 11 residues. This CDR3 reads CSAHTQYEQYF. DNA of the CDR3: TGCAGTGCTCACACACAATACGAGCAGTACTTC.

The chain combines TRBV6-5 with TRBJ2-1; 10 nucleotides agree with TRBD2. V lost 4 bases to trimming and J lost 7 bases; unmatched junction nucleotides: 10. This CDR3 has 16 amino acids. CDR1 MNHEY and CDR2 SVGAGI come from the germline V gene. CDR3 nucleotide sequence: TGTGCCAGCAGTTCCTCCGGAGCGGGGGGGCCGAATGAGCAGTTCTTC. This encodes CASSSSGAGGPNEQFF.

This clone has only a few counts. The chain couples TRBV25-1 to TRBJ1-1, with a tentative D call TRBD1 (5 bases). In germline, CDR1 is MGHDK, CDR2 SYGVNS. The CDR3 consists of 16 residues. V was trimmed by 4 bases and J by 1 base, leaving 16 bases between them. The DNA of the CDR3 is TGTGCCAGCAGTGGGCCGCGGGGCGGAGAGAACACTGAAGCTTTCTTT. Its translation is CASSGPRGGENTEAFF.

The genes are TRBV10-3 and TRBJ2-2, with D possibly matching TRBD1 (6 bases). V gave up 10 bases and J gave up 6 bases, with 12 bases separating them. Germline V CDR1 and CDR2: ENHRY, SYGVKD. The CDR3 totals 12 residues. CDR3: CARGRTAGELFF. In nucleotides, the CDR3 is TGTGCCAGGGGGCGGACGGCCGGGGAGCTGTTTTTT.

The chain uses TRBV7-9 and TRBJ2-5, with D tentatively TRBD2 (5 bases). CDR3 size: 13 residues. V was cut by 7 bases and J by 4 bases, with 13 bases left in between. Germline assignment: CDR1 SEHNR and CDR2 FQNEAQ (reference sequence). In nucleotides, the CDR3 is TGTGCCAGCAACTTGGGGAGCCCAGAGACCCAGTACTTC. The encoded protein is CASNLGSPETQYF.

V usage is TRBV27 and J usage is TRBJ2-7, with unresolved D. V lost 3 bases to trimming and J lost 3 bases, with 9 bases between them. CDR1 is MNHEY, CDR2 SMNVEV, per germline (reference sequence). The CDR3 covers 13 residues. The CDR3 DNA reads TGTGCCAGCAGTTTTTACCGCAGCTACGAGCAGTACTTC. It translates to CASSFYRSYEQYF.

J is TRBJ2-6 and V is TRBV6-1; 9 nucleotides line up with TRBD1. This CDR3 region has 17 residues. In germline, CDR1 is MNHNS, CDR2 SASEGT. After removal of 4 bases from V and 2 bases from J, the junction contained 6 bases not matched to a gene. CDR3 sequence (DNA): TGTGCCAGCAGTGCTGGACAGGGGAAGGCTGGGGCCAACGTCCTGACTTTC. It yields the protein CASSAGQGKAGANVLTF.

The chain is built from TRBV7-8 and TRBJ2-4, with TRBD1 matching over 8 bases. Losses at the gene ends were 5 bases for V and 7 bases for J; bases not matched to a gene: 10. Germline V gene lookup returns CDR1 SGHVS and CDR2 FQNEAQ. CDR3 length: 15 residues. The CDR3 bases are TGTGCCAGCAGCCTAGGAGACAGGGGACTTAACATTCAGTACTTC. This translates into CASSLGDRGLNIQYF.

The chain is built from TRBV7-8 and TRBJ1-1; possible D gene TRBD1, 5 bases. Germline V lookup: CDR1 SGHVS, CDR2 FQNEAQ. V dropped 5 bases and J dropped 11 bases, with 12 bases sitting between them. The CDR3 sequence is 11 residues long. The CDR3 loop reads CASSPGKWAFF. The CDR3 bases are TGTGCCAGCAGCCCAGGGAAATGGGCTTTCTTT.

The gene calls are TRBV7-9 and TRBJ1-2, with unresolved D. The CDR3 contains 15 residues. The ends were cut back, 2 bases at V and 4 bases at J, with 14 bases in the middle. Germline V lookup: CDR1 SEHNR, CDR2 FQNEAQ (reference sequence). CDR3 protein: CASSLSPGGLYGYTF. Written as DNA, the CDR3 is TGTGCCAGCAGCTTAAGTCCGGGCGGACTCTATGGCTACACCTTC.

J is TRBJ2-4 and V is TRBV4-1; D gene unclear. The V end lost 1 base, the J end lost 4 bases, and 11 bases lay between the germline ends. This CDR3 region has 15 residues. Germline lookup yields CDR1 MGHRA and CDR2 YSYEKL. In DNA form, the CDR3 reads TGCGCCAGCAGCCAAGTGGTCCGAGAGAAAAACATTCAGTACTTC. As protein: CASSQVVREKNIQYF.

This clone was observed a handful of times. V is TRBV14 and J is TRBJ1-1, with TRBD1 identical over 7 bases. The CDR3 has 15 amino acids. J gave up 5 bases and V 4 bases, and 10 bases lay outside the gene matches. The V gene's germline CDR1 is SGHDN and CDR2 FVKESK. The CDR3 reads CASSPGKGAMTEAFF. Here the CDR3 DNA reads TGTGCCAGCAGCCCAGGGAAGGGGGCGATGACTGAAGCTTTCTTT. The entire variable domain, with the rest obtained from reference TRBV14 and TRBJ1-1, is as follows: EAGVTQFPSHSVIEKGQTVTLRCDPISGHDNLYWYRRVMGKEIKFLLHFVKESKQDESGMPNNRFLAERTGGTYSTLKVQPAELEDSGVYFCASSPGKGAMTEAFFGQGTRLTVV.

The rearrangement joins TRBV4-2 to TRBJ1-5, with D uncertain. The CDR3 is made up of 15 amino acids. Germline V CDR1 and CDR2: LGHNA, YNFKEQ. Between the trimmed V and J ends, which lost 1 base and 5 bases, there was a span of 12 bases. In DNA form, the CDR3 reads TGTGCCAGCAGCCAAGGTGTTATTTCCGATCAGCCCCAGCATTTT. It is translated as CASSQGVISDQPQHF.

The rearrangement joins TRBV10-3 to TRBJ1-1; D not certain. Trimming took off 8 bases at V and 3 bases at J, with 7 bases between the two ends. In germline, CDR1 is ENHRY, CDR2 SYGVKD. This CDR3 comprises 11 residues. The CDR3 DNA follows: TGTGCCATCTTGGCGGACACTGAAGCTTTCTTT. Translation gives CAILADTEAFF.